Sequencing of this T cell receptor (beta chain) was carried out in a study of blood T cell repertoires in COVID-19. Overall study: Whether acute or convalescent, the COVID-19 samples came from the United States, Italy and Spain. T cells, B-cell-depleted T cells, or PBMCs provided the cDNA or gDNA that served as material.

V lost 1 base to trimming and J lost 6 bases, with 10 bases between them. Germline CDR1 reads SNHLY; CDR2 reads FYNNEI. This CDR3 is 14 amino acids long. This clone appeared once. Per the authors' pipeline: Quantification of nucleated cells was approximated via reference gene primer amplification. The data were produced by immunoSEQ multiplex PCR, yet TCRdb's version contains in-frame clones alone and is incomplete. The V and J calls and clone size come from that table; D and trimming were worked out from the DNA. The repertoire holds roughly 50,000 clones, with 80% to 90% as singletons. The chain links TRBV2 to TRBJ2-1; D remains ambiguous. The material sequenced was peripheral blood. The receptor was isolated from an elderly woman with acute or convalescent COVID-19. CDR3 sequence: CASSEGRGFNEQFF. CDR3 nucleotide sequence: TGTGCCAGCAGTGAAGGTAGAGGATTCAATGAGCAGTTCTTC.